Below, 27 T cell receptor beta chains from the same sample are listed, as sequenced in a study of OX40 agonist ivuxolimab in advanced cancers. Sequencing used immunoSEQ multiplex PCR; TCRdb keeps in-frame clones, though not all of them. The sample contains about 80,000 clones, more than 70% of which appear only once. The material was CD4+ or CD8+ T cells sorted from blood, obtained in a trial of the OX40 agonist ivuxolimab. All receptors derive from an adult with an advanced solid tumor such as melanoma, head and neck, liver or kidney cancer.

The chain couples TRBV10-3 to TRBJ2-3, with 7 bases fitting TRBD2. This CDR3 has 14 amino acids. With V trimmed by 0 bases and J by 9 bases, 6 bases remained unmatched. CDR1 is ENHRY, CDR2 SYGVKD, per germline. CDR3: CAISESGTTNTQYF. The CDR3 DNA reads TGTGCCATCAGTGAGTCCGGGACTACCAACACGCAGTATTTT.

The CDR3 nucleotides are TGTGCCAGCAGATTAAACCCAGGATCACCCCTCCACTTT. Amino acid sequence: CASRLNPGSPLHF. V usage is TRBV7-6 and J usage is TRBJ1-6; the D is unclear. Germline lookup yields CDR1 SGHVS and CDR2 FNYEAQ. CDR3 length equals 13 residues. Trimming stripped 6 bases from V and 10 bases from J, with 13 bases between.

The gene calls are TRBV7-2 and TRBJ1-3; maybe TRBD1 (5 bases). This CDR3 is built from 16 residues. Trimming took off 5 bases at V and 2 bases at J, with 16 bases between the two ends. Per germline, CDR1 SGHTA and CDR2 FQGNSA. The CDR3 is CASSGLSGTPGNTIYF. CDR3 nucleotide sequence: TGTGCCAGCAGCGGACTTAGCGGGACGCCTGGAAACACCATATATTTT.

The DNA for the CDR3 is TGTGCCAGCAGCTTAGCGGTGGGGAGGAACACTGAAGCTTTCTTT. It is translated as CASSLAVGRNTEAFF. The genes are TRBV7-2 and TRBJ1-1; D gene uncertain. With 0 bases removed from V and 1 base from J, the gap between germline ends came to 9 bases. Germline V lookup: CDR1 SGHTA, CDR2 FQGNSA. CDR3 length: 15 residues.

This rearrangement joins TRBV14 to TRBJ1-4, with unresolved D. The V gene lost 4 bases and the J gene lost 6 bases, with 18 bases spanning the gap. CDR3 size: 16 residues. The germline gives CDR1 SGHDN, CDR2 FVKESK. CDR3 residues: CASSPPRTPRDEKLFF. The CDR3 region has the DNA TGTGCCAGCAGCCCACCGAGGACCCCTCGGGATGAAAAACTGTTTTTT.

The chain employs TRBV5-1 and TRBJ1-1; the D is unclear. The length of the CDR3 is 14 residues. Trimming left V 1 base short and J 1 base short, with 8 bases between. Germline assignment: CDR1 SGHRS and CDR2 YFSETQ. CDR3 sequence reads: CASSLSSGNTEAFF. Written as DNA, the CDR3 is TGCGCCAGCAGCTTGTCTTCAGGGAACACTGAAGCTTTCTTT.

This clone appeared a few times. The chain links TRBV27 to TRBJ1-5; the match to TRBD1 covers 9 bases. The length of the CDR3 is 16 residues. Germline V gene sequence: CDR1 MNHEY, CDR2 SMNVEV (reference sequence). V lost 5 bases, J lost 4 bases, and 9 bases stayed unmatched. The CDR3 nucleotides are TGTGCCAGCAGTCCATTAATGACAGGGGGGAATCAGCCCCAGCATTTT. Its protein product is CASSPLMTGGNQPQHF.

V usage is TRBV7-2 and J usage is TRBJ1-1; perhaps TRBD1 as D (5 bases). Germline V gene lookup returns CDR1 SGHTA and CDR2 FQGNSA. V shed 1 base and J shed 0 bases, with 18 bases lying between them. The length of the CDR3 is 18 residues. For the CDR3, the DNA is TGTGCCAGCAGCTTAGGTGTAATTCAGGGTCTCATGAACACTGAAGCTTTCTTT. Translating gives CASSLGVIQGLMNTEAFF.

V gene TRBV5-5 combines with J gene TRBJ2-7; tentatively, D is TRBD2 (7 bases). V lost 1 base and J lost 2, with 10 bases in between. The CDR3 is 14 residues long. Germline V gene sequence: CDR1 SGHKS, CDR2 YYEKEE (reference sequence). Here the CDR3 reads CASSLMGGPYEQYF. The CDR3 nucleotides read TGTGCCAGCAGCTTGATGGGGGGGCCCTACGAGCAGTACTTC.

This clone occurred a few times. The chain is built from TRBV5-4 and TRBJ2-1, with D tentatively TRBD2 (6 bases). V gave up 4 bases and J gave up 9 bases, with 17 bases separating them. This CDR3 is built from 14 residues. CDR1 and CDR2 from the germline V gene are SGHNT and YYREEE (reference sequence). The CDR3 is CASSLRGGAVEQFF. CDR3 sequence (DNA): TGTGCCAGCAGCCTACGCGGCGGGGCCGTTGAGCAGTTCTTC.

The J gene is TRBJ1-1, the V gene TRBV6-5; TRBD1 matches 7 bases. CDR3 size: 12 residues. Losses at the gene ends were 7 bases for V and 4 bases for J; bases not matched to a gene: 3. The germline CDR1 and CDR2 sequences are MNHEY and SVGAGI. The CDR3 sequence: CASKAGGTEAFF. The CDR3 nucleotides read TGTGCCAGCAAGGCAGGGGGCACTGAAGCTTTCTTT.

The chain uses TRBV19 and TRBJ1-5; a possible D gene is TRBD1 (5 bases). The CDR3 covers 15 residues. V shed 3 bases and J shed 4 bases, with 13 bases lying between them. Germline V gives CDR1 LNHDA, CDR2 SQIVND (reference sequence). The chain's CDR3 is CASSITGGSNQPQHF. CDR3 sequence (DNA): TGTGCCAGTAGTATTACCGGGGGGTCAAATCAGCCCCAGCATTTT.

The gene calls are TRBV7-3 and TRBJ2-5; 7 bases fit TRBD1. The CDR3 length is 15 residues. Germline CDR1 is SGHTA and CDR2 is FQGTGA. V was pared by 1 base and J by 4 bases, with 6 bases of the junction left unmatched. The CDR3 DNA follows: TGTGCCAGCAGCTTAATGGCAGGGGGAACAGAGACCCAGTACTTC. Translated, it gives CASSLMAGGTETQYF. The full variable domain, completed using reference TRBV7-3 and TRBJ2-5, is GAGVSQTPSNKVTEKGKYVELRCDPISGHTALYWYRQSLGQGPEFLIYFQGTGAADDSGLPNDRFFAVRPEGSVSTLKIQRTERGDSAVYLCASSLMAGGTETQYFGPGTRLLVL.

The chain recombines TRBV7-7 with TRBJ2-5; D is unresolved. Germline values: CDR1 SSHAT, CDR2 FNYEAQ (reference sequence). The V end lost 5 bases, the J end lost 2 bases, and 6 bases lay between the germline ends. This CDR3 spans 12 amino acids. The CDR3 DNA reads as TGTGCCAGCAGCAAAGAGCAAGAGACCCAGTACTTC. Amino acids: CASSKEQETQYF.

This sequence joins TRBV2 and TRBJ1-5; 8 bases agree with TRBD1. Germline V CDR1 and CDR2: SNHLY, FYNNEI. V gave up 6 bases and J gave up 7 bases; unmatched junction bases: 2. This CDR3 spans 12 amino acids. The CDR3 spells CASRTGAQPQHF. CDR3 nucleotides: TGTGCCAGCAGGACAGGGGCCCAGCCCCAGCATTTT.

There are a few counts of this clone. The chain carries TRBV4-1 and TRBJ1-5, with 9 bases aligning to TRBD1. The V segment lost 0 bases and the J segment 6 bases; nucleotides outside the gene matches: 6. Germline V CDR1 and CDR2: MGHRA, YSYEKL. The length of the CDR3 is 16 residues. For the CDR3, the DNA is TGCGCCAGCAGCCAAGATCAGGGACAGGGAAGTCAGCCCCAGCATTTT. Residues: CASSQDQGQGSQPQHF.

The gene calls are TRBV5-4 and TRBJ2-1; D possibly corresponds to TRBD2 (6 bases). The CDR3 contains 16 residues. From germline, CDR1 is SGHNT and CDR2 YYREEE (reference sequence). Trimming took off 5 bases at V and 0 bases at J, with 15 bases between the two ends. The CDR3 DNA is TGTGCCAGCAGTCGGGAGCGTAGGAGCTCCTACAATGAGCAGTTCTTC. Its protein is CASSRERRSSYNEQFF.

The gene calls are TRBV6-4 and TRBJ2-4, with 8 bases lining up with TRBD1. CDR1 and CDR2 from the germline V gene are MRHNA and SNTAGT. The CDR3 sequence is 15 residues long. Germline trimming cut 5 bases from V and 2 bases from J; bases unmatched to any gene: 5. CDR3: CASSLQGGPKNIQYF. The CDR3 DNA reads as TGTGCCAGCAGTCTACAGGGGGGACCCAAAAACATTCAGTACTTC.

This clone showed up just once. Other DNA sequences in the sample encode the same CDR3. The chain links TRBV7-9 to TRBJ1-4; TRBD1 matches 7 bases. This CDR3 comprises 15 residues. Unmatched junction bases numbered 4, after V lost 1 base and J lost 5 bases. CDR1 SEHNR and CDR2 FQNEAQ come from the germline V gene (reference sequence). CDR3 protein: CASSLGDSKNEKLFF. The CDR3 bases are TGTGCCAGCAGCTTAGGGGACAGCAAGAATGAAAAACTGTTTTTT.

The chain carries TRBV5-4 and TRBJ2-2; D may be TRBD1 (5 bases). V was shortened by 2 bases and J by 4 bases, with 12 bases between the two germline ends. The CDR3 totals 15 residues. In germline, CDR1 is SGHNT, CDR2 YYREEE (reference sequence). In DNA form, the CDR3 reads TGTGCCAGCAGCTTTCTGGGGCTCGGCACCGGGGAGCTGTTTTTT. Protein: CASSFLGLGTGELFF.

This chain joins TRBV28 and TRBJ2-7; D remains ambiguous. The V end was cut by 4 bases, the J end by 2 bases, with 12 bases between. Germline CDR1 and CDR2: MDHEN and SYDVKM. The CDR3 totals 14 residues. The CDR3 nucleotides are TGTGCCAGCAGTTGGGTCGGCGGAGCCTACGAGCAGTACTTC. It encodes CASSWVGGAYEQYF. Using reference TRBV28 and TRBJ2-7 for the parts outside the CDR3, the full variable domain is DVKVTQSSRYLVKRTGEKVFLECVQDMDHENMFWYRQDPGLGLRLIYFSYDVKMKEKGDIPEGYSVSREKKERFSLILESASTNQTSMYLCASSWVGGAYEQYFGPGTRLTVT.

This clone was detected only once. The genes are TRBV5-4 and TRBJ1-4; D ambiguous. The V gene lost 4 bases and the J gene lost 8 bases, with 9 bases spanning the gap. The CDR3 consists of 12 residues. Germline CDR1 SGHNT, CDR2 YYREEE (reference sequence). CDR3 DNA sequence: TGTGCCAGCAGCCTCCAAGGGGAAAAACTGTTTTTT. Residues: CASSLQGEKLFF.

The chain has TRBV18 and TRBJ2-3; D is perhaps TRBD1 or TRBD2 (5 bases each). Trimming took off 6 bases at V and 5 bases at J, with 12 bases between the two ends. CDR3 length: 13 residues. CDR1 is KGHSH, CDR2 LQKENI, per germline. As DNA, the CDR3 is TGTGCCAGCTCTTCCCAGGGAGTAGATACGCAGTATTTT. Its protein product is CASSSQGVDTQYF.

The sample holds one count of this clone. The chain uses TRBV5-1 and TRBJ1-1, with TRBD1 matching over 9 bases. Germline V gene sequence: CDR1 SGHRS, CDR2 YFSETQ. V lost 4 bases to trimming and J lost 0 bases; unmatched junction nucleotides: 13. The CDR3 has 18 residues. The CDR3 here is CASSHRGDRALVNTEAFF. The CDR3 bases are TGCGCCAGCAGCCACCGTGGGGACAGGGCTCTCGTGAACACTGAAGCTTTCTTT.

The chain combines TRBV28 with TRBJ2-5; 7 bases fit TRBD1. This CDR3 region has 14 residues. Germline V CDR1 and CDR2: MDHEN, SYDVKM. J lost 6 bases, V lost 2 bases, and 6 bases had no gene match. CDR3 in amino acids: CASSLLTGSQTQYF. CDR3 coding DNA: TGTGCCAGCAGTTTACTGACAGGGTCTCAGACCCAGTACTTC. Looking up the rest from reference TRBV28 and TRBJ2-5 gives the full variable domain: DVKVTQSSRYLVKRTGEKVFLECVQDMDHENMFWYRQDPGLGLRLIYFSYDVKMKEKGDIPEGYSVSREKKERFSLILESASTNQTSMYLCASSLLTGSQTQYFGPGTRLLVL.

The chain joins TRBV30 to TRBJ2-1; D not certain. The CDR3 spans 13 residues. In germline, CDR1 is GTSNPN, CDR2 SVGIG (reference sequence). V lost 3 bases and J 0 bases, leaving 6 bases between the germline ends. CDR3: CAWRADSYNEQFF. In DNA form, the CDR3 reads TGTGCCTGGAGGGCGGACTCCTACAATGAGCAGTTCTTC.

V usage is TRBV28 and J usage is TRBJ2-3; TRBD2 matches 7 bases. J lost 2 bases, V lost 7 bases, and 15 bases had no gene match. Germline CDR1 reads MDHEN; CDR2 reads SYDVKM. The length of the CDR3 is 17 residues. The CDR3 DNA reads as TGTGCCAGCACCCTGCCTGGGAGCGGGGTTTCCACAGATACGCAGTATTTT. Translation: CASTLPGSGVSTDTQYF.